This T cell receptor (beta chain) originates from a study of beta chain features in type 1 diabetes. Regarding the study as a whole: Shorter TCRB CDR3s, moderately but significantly so, marked every one of the four CD4+ subsets in Type 1 diabetes patients.

Expressed TCRB transcripts were sequenced because the entire RNA isolate underwent reverse transcription. This table comes from immunoSEQ multiplex PCR, and its TCRdb copy is limited to in-frame clones, with some not included. The sample lists 250,000 or so clones, around 65% seen once, with about 0.051% in the top ten. V lost 0 bases and J lost 2; bases outside the gene matches: 5. Germline CDR1 is SGDLS and CDR2 is YYNGEE. The CDR3 consists of 16 residues. The sample holds a few counts of this clone. As yet, its antigen is unknown. Sequencing input: naive CD4+ T cells from blood. The sequence came from a man aged 25 to 40 in good health. This rearrangement joins TRBV9 to TRBJ1-2, with 9 bases fitting TRBD1. The CDR3 DNA reads as TGTGCCAGCAGCGTAGGGAGGACAGGGGCGAACTATGGCTACACCTTC. It specifies CASSVGRTGANYGYTF.